This T cell receptor beta chain was identified during a study of immune evolution from preneoplasia to lung adenocarcinoma. Overall study: HLA loss of heterozygosity: roughly 6.4% AIS, under 19% MIA, approximately 31% ADC, none AAH. Study results and caveats: KRAS-mutant nodules had the highest T cell clonality.

Regarding this clone: Its antigen remains unknown.

Sequencing used immunoSEQ multiplex PCR; TCRdb keeps in-frame clones, though not all of them. This table holds around 2,000 clones, 70% to 85% found once. Germline CDR1 and CDR2: GTSNPN and SVGIG (reference sequence). V trimming: 5 bases; J trimming: 8 bases; junction bases outside the gene matches: 8. The CDR3 extends over 13 amino acids. Resections took place in Japan or China from about 2013 to 2017. This sequence was found in a donor of 70 years or more with lung adenocarcinoma. The sequencing sample was made of FFPE tissue from an adenomatous hyperplasia lung lesion. The subset denotes: atypical adenomatous hyperplasia (AAH), lung preneoplasia. The rearrangement uses TRBV30 and TRBJ1-4; TRBD1 agrees at 7 bases. CDR3 sequence (DNA): TGTGCCTGGTCCCCGGGACAGTACGAAAAACTGTTTTTT. Residues: CAWSPGQYEKLFF.